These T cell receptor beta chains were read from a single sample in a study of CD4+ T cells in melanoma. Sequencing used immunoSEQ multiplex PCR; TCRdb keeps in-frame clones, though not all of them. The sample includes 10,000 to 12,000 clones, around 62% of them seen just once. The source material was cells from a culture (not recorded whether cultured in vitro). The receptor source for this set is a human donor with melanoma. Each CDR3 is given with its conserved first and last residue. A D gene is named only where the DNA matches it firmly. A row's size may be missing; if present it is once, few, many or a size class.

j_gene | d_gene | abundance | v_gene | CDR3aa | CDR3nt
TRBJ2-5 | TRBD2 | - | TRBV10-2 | CASRGLAGEETQYF | TGCGCCAGCCGAGGACTAGCGGGTGAAGAGACCCAGTACTTC
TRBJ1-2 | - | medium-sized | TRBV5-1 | CASSLGGEPGYTF | TGCGCCAGCAGCTTGGGGGGGGAACCCGGCTACACCTTC
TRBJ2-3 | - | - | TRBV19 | CASSAEGDGSTDTQYF | TGTGCCAGTAGTGCCGAGGGAGACGGAAGCACAGATACGCAGTATTTT
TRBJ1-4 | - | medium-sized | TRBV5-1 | CASSLIGLGGLFF | TGCGCCAGCAGCTTGATTGGCTTGGGAGGGCTGTTTTTT
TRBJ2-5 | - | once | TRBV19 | CASRGGTKAQYF | TGTGCCAGTAGGGGGGGCACTAAGGCCCAGTACTTC
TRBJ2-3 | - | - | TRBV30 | CAWRVTGYTDTQYF | TGTGCCTGGAGGGTAACAGGGTACACAGATACGCAGTATTTT
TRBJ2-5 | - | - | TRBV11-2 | CASSLDLSQEQYF | TGTGCCAGCAGCCTGGACCTCTCCCAAGAGCAGTACTTC
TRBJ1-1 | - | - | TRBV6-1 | CASRYGTPTNTEAFF | TGTGCCAGCAGGTATGGGACGCCGACCAACACTGAAGCTTTCTTT
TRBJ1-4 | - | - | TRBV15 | CATSRESHNEKLFF | TGTGCCACCAGCAGAGAGAGCCATAATGAAAAACTGTTTTTT
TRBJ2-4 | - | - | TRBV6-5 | CASSYSNTQYF | TGTGCCAGCAGTTACTCGAATACTCAGTACTTC
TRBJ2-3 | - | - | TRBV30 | CAWSSETATSTDTQYF | TGTGCCTGGAGTAGCGAGACAGCTACTAGCACAGATACGCAGTATTTT
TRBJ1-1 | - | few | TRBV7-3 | CASSATGPQAEAFF | TGTGCCAGCAGCGCTACCGGGCCCCAAGCTGAAGCTTTCTTT
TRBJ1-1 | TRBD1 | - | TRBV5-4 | CASSLAGGTFEAFF | TGTGCCAGCAGCTTGGCAGGGGGCACTTTTGAAGCTTTCTTT
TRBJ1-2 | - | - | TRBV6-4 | CASSDEQSYGYTF | TGTGCCAGCAGTGACGAACAAAGCTATGGCTACACCTTC
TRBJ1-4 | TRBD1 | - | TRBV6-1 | CASNDRGDSDEKLFF | TGTGCCTCAAATGACAGGGGGGATTCCGATGAAAAACTGTTTTTT
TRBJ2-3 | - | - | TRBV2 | CASTHERGNTDTQYF | TGTGCCAGCACTCATGAGAGGGGAAACACAGATACGCAGTATTTT
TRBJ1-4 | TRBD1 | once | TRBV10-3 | CAIRRGTGANEKLFF | TGTGCCATCAGGCGCGGGACAGGGGCTAATGAAAAACTGTTTTTT
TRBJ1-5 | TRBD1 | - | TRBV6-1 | CASSEKGQGSNQPQHF | TGTGCCAGCAGTGAAAAAGGACAGGGGAGCAATCAGCCCCAGCATTTT
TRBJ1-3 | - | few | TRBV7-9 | CASSLSISSGNTIYF | TGTGCCAGCAGCTTATCCATCTCCTCTGGAAACACCATATATTTT
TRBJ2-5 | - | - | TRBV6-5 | CASTSGQQETQYF | TGTGCCAGCACCAGCGGACAGCAAGAGACCCAGTACTTC
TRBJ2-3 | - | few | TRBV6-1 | CASSEEPPTQYF | TGTGCCAGCAGTGAAGAGCCCCCTACGCAGTATTTT
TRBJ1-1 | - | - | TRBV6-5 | CASSYSRDRMNTEAFF | TGTGCCAGCAGTTACTCGAGGGACCGTATGAACACTGAAGCTTTCTTT
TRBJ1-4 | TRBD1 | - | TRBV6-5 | CASSYSTGVEKLFF | TGTGCCAGCAGTTACTCCACAGGGGTTGAAAAACTGTTTTTT
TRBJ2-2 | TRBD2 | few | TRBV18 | CASYSGGAGTGELFF | TGTGCCAGCTACAGCGGGGGGGCCGGCACCGGGGAGCTGTTTTTT
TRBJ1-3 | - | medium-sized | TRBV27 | CASSLLSGNTIYF | TGTGCCAGCAGTTTATTAAGTGGAAACACCATATATTTT
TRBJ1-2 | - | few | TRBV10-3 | CAISERGFGYTF | TGTGCCATCAGTGAGCGGGGTTTTGGCTACACCTTC
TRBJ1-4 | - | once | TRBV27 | CASSRRGGGEKLFF | TGTGCCAGCAGCCGCCGAGGGGGAGGTGAAAAACTGTTTTTT
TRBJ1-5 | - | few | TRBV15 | CATSPSNQPQHF | TGTGCCACCAGTCCTAGCAATCAGCCCCAGCATTTT
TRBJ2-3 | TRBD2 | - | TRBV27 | CASSLGLAGVDTQYF | TGTGCCAGCAGTTTAGGACTAGCGGGGGTGGATACGCAGTATTTT
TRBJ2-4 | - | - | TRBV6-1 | CASSSDRLKNIQYF | TGTGCCAGCAGTTCTGACAGGTTGAAAAACATTCAGTACTTC
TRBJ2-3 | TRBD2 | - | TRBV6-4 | CASSGGGGRDTQYF | TGTGCCAGCTCCGGCGGGGGTGGGAGAGATACGCAGTATTTT
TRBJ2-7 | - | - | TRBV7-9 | CASSGVSLPGAYEQYF | TGTGCCAGCAGCGGGGTGTCCCTACCCGGTGCCTACGAGCAGTACTTC
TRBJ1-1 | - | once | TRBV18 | CASSRVNTEAFF | TGTGCCAGCTCACGGGTGAACACTGAAGCTTTCTTT
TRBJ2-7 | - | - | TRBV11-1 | CASSLSRASADEQYF | TGTGCCAGCAGCTTATCACGGGCTTCGGCGGACGAGCAGTACTTC
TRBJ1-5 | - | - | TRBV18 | CASSNREGSNQPQHF | TGTGCCAGCTCAAACAGGGAAGGTAGCAATCAGCCCCAGCATTTT
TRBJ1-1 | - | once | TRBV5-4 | CASSKQALNTEAFF | TGTGCCAGCAGCAAACAGGCTCTGAACACTGAAGCTTTCTTT
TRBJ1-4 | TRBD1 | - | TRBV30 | CAWSTGVGEKLFF | TGTGCCTGGAGTACAGGGGTAGGGGAAAAACTGTTTTTT
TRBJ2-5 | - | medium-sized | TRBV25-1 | CASSELGGRETQYF | TGTGCCAGCAGTGAATTGGGGGGCCGGGAGACCCAGTACTTC
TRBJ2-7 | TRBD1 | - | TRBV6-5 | CASSGGTGGLEQYF | TGTGCCAGCAGTGGGGGGACAGGGGGGTTGGAGCAGTACTTC
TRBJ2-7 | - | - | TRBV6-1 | CASSLRGRLRGQYF | TGTGCCAGCAGTCTCAGAGGACGGCTTAGGGGGCAGTACTTC
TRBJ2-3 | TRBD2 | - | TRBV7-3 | CASSLGLAADTQYF | TGTGCCAGCAGCTTGGGACTAGCTGCAGATACGCAGTATTTT
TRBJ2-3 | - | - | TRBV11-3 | CASSLGGGVTQYF | TGTGCCAGCAGCTTGGGGGGGGGCGTTACGCAGTATTTT
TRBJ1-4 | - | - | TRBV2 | CASSPRLGEKLFF | TGTGCCAGCAGTCCAAGACTGGGGGAAAAACTGTTTTTT
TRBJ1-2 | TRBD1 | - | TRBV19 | CASSIQGQGYGYTF | TGTGCCAGTAGTATCCAAGGACAGGGGTATGGCTACACCTTC
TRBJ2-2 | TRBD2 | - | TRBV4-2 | CASSRISGGGDTGELFF | TGTGCCAGCAGCCGAATAAGCGGGGGCGGGGACACCGGGGAGCTGTTTTTT
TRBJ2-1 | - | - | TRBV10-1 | CASSEGLVWNSSYNEQFF | TGCGCCAGCAGTGAGGGGCTCGTTTGGAACAGCTCCTACAATGAGCAGTTCTTC
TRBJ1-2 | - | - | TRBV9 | CASSTPGGGGYTF | TGTGCCAGCAGCACCCCCGGTGGGGGTGGCTACACCTTC
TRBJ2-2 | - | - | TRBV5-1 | CASSLELDDSGELFF | TGCGCCAGCAGCTTGGAACTAGACGATTCCGGGGAGCTGTTTTTT
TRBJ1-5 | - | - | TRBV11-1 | CASSLAGGPNQPQHF | TGTGCCAGCAGCTTAGCGGGGGGGCCTAATCAGCCCCAGCATTTT
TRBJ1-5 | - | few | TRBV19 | CASSIQTGDWYQPQHF | TGTGCCAGTAGTATACAGACAGGAGATTGGTATCAGCCCCAGCATTTT
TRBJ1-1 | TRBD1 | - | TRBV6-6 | CAIARIQGNLEAFF | TGTGCCATCGCCCGGATACAGGGGAACCTTGAAGCTTTCTTT
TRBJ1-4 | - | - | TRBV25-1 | CASSEGGGNEKLFF | TGTGCCAGCAGTGAGGGGGGGGGTAATGAAAAACTGTTTTTT
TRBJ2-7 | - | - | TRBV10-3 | CAIRDPNSYEQYF | TGTGCCATCAGGGATCCGAACTCCTACGAGCAGTACTTC
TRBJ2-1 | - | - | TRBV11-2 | CASSLTSSLDLQFF | TGTGCCAGCAGCTTGACTAGTAGCTTAGATCTTCAGTTCTTC
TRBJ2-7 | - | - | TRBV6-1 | CASSEKQVYGYEQYF | TGTGCCAGCAGTGAAAAACAGGTTTACGGGTACGAGCAGTACTTC